A selection of T cell receptor beta chains follows, all from one sample in a study of T cells in localized non-small cell lung cancer. Measured with immunoSEQ multiplex PCR; TCRdb has only the in-frame clones, and not every one. The table has under 20,000 clones, over 80% seen once. The source material was peripheral blood, sampled before any cancer treatment. Source of these receptors: an older male donor with stage I squamous cell lung carcinoma. The CDR3 runs from the conserved cysteine through the conserved F or W. Each record gives: D gene, V gene, clone size, CDR3 length, J gene, CDR3 DNA, CDR3 protein. The D gene is left open where the match is weak. Where a row states a size, it is once, few, many or the class of an expanded clone; other rows omit it.

NA	TRBV11-2	NA	14	TRBJ1-1	TGTGCCAGCAGCTCCCCAGGAGTCGGCACTGAAGCTTTCTTT	CASSSPGVGTEAFF
NA	TRBV10-3	NA	14	TRBJ1-5	TGTGCCATCAGCGCCCGGGACATCAATCAGCCCCAGCATTTT	CAISARDINQPQHF
NA	TRBV18	NA	14	TRBJ1-1	TGTGCCAGCTCACCCCTCGGAGGGAACACTGAAGCTTTCTTT	CASSPLGGNTEAFF
TRBD2	TRBV28	large	16	TRBJ2-7	TGTGCCAGCAGTTTACCCGGACTAGCGGGAGGGAACGAGCAGTACTTC	CASSLPGLAGGNEQYF
NA	TRBV5-4	NA	15	TRBJ2-1	TGTGCCAGCAGCTTTGAGGGCAGGGGATACAATGAGCAGTTCTTC	CASSFEGRGYNEQFF
TRBD1	TRBV7-9	once	17	TRBJ2-7	TGTGCCAGCAGCCCTGGGACAGGGGGCGACTCAGACTACGAGCAGTACTTC	CASSPGTGGDSDYEQYF
TRBD2	TRBV6-7	NA	16	TRBJ2-1	TGTGCCAGCAGTTCGGGACTAGCGGGACCCAGGGATGAGCAGTTCTTC	CASSSGLAGPRDEQFF
TRBD2	TRBV18	NA	17	TRBJ2-3	TGTGCCAGCTCACCGCATCTACGGGAGCGGGACCGAGGTACGCAGTATTTT	CASSPHLRERDRGTQYF
TRBD1	TRBV18	medium-sized	13	TRBJ1-5	TGTGCCAGCTCATGGACAGGCAGACAGCCCCAGCATTTT	CASSWTGRQPQHF
NA	TRBV19	NA	13	TRBJ2-1	TGTGCCACCTCAAGGGGGAGTCGAAATGAGCAGTTCTTC	CATSRGSRNEQFF
NA	TRBV19	NA	14	TRBJ1-4	TGTGCCAGTAGAGCGACAGAGGTGGGCGAAAAACTGTTTTTT	CASRATEVGEKLFF
TRBD2	TRBV5-1	NA	14	TRBJ2-7	TGCGCCAGCAGTTCGAATTCCCCCGGGACTAGGTTGTACTTC	CASSSNSPGTRLYF
TRBD2	TRBV10-2	NA	16	TRBJ2-6	TGCGCCAGCATAGCGGGAGGGCACACTGGGGCCAACGTCCTGACTTTC	CASIAGGHTGANVLTF
NA	TRBV18	once	13	TRBJ1-5	TGTGCCAGCTCTCCGCGGGGGGATCAGCCCCAGCATTTT	CASSPRGDQPQHF
NA	TRBV19	NA	15	TRBJ2-3	TGTGCCAGTAGTCTTCGACTAGACAGCACAGATACGCAGTATTTT	CASSLRLDSTDTQYF
NA	TRBV5-1	NA	14	TRBJ1-4	TGCGCCAGCAGCTTGGGGCCGATGAATGAAAAACTGTTTTTT	CASSLGPMNEKLFF
NA	TRBV29-1	NA	13	TRBJ2-1	TGCAGCGTTAGCAGGGGAGCGGACAATGAGCAGTTCTTC	CSVSRGADNEQFF
NA	TRBV19	NA	13	TRBJ1-2	TGTGCCAGTAGTATAGGGACCGACTATGGCTACACCTTC	CASSIGTDYGYTF
TRBD2	TRBV23-1	NA	18	TRBJ2-4	TGCGCCAGCAGTCAATCGGAGCTTTTCGGGACTACCAAAAACATTCAGTACTTC	CASSQSELFGTTKNIQYF
TRBD2	TRBV5-1	NA	18	TRBJ2-3	TGCGCCAGCAGCTCGGCAGGGACCTACGGGAGGGTATCAGATACGCAGTATTTT	CASSSAGTYGRVSDTQYF
NA	TRBV20-1	NA	10	TRBJ2-3	TGCAGTGGCGGCACAGATACGCAGTATTTT	CSGGTDTQYF
TRBD2	TRBV5-3	NA	16	TRBJ2-3	TGTGCCAGAAGCTTGGAGGGACTAGCGGTAACAGATACGCAGTATTTT	CARSLEGLAVTDTQYF
TRBD1	TRBV28	NA	15	TRBJ2-7	TGTGCCAGCAGTGCGCCGGGACAGGGAAAGTACGAGCAGTACTTC	CASSAPGQGKYEQYF
NA	TRBV6-5	NA	14	TRBJ1-3	TGTGCCAGCAGTTACGAGGTCTCGGGAAACACCATATATTTT	CASSYEVSGNTIYF
NA	TRBV19	NA	17	TRBJ2-1	TGTGCCAGTAGTACGCGAGGTGGCAGCAGCTCCTACAATGAGCAGTTCTTC	CASSTRGGSSSYNEQFF
NA	TRBV7-7	once	14	TRBJ2-3	TGTGCCAGCAGCTTCGGCCAGGGCCCAGATACGCAGTATTTT	CASSFGQGPDTQYF
TRBD2	TRBV6-1	NA	15	TRBJ2-5	TGTGCCAGCAGTGAATGGAGAGCGGGAGGGACCACCCAGTACTTC	CASSEWRAGGTTQYF
NA	TRBV19	NA	15	TRBJ1-5	TGTGCCAGTAGTATAGCGGGACCGGGTGATCAGCCCCAGCATTTT	CASSIAGPGDQPQHF
NA	TRBV28	NA	13	TRBJ1-2	TGTGCCAGCCTCAGGGAGTCCAACTATGGCTACACCTTC	CASLRESNYGYTF
NA	TRBV5-4	NA	16	TRBJ2-4	TGTGCCAGCAGCTTGTCCAGTTCCTTAGCCAAAAACATTCAGTACTTC	CASSLSSSLAKNIQYF
NA	TRBV5-1	NA	14	TRBJ1-1	TGCGCCAGCAGCTCCCAGGGTAGGGGAACTGAAGCTTTCTTT	CASSSQGRGTEAFF
TRBD1	TRBV5-1	NA	20	TRBJ2-1	TGCGCCAGCAGCAGAGCTCGGGACAGGGAGTTTGTCAAGGCCTACAATGAGCAGTTCTTC	CASSRARDREFVKAYNEQFF
TRBD1	TRBV29-1	once	8	TRBJ1-2	TGCAGCGTTGGGGGACAGCTCTTC	CSVGGQLF
NA	TRBV2	NA	10	TRBJ2-5	TGTGCCTGCCGCCTAGAGACCCAGTACTTC	CACRLETQYF
NA	TRBV6-6	NA	13	TRBJ2-7	TGTGCCAGCAGTTACTCCGCGCTTGGCGAGCAGTACTTC	CASSYSALGEQYF
NA	TRBV7-2	NA	16	TRBJ1-2	TGTGCCAGCAGCTTAGTCTATGGCCAATCTGGTGGTGGCTACACCTTC	CASSLVYGQSGGGYTF
TRBD2	TRBV6-6	once	14	TRBJ2-7	TGTGCCAGCACCCCGGTGGGAGGGATGGGCGAGCAGTACTTC	CASTPVGGMGEQYF
TRBD2	TRBV9	NA	17	TRBJ2-1	TGTGCCAGCAGCAAAGGGGGTAGGCTAGCGGGAAACAATGAGCAGTTCTTC	CASSKGGRLAGNNEQFF
NA	TRBV28	once	15	TRBJ2-3	TGTGCCAGCAGTTTTGGCGGGACGAGTATAGATACGCAGTATTTT	CASSFGGTSIDTQYF
TRBD1	TRBV19	once	16	TRBJ1-5	TGTGCCAGTAGTATTACGACAGGGAATCACGTTTGGCCCCAGCATTTT	CASSITTGNHVWPQHF
NA	TRBV4-2	NA	13	TRBJ2-7	TGTGCCAGCGGTGACTTTAGCTCCTACGAGCAGTACTTC	CASGDFSSYEQYF
NA	TRBV6-4	NA	15	TRBJ1-1	TGTGCCAGCAGTGTTCTTCCTGGATTGGAGAGAGAAGCTTTCTTT	CASSVLPGLEREAFF
NA	TRBV13	NA	13	TRBJ2-3	TGTGCCAGCAGCTTAGGCAGGGCAGATACGCAGTATTTT	CASSLGRADTQYF
NA	TRBV19	NA	16	TRBJ2-2	TGTGCCAGTAAGAGGGCCGGGACATCGAACACCGGGGAGCTGTTTTTT	CASKRAGTSNTGELFF
NA	TRBV27	NA	17	TRBJ2-3	TGTGCCAGCAGTTTATCGACAGCGGGCAGCACCACAGATACGCAGTATTTT	CASSLSTAGSTTDTQYF
NA	TRBV5-1	NA	11	TRBJ2-7	TGCGCCAGCAGCCAATCCTACGAGCAGTACTTC	CASSQSYEQYF
NA	TRBV4-1	NA	19	TRBJ1-4	TGCGCCAGCAGCCAAGACCGACACGGGTCAACAGGAGATAATGAAAAACTGTTTTTT	CASSQDRHGSTGDNEKLFF
NA	TRBV7-8	NA	12	TRBJ2-7	TGTGCCAGCCTAGGGGGGGGTTACGAGCAGTACTTC	CASLGGGYEQYF
NA	TRBV5-1	NA	14	TRBJ1-2	TGCGCCAGCAGCTTGGACCGTTTCATCTATGGCTACACCTTC	CASSLDRFIYGYTF
TRBD1	TRBV29-1	NA	12	TRBJ2-5	TGCAGCGAGGGACAGGGGTTAGAGACCCAGTACTTC	CSEGQGLETQYF
TRBD1	TRBV29-1	NA	14	TRBJ1-5	TGCAGCGTCTGGGACAGTGGGAGCAATCAGCCCCAGCATTTT	CSVWDSGSNQPQHF
NA	TRBV7-2	NA	13	TRBJ2-7	TGTGCCAGCAGCCCCCAAGAAGGGTCAGAGCAGTACTTC	CASSPQEGSEQYF